Below are 18 T cell receptor beta chains sequenced from a single sample in a study of blood T cell repertoires in COVID-19. Assay used: immunoSEQ multiplex PCR; TCRdb lists only in-frame clones, some missing. The sample carries about 64,000 clones, about four fifths recorded once. Sequenced: peripheral blood. The receptors were gathered from a human donor in a cohort sampled during active COVID-19.

This rearrangement joins TRBV6-2 or TRBV6-3 to TRBJ1-2, with TRBD1 as a possible D gene (5 bases). The CDR3 spans 14 residues. CDR1 MNHEY and CDR2 SVGEGT come from the germline V gene. V lost 5 bases and J lost 2, with 12 bases in between. The CDR3 coding sequence is TGTGCCAGCAGTGCCCGGACAACCAACTATGGCTACACCTTC. Translated, it gives CASSARTTNYGYTF.

The chain couples TRBV5-1 to TRBJ1-1; D possibly corresponds to TRBD1 (5 bases). With 4 bases removed from V and 5 bases from J, the gap between germline ends came to 18 bases. This CDR3 spans 15 amino acids. From germline, CDR1 is SGHRS and CDR2 YFSETQ. CDR3 sequence (DNA): TGCGCCAGCAGCGAAGCCGGGGGATGGGGGACTGAAGCTTTCTTT. This gives the protein CASSEAGGWGTEAFF.

This clone was found a few times. J is TRBJ2-6 and V is TRBV30, with D possibly matching TRBD1 (5 bases). Germline lookup yields CDR1 GTSNPN and CDR2 SVGIG (reference sequence). V lost 3 bases to trimming and J lost 0 bases, with 12 bases between them. This CDR3 contains 16 residues. DNA of the CDR3: TGTGCCTGGAGCCCCCTCAGGGACTCTGGGGCCAACGTCCTGACTTTC. This translates into CAWSPLRDSGANVLTF.

As regards this clone: The same CDR3 can be traced to other DNA sequences in this sample. The chain couples TRBV3-1 (or the pseudogene TRBV3-2) to TRBJ2-3; 7 bases are a match to TRBD2. Germline assignment: CDR1 LGHDT and CDR2 YNNKEL (reference sequence). V lost 0 bases and J lost 0; bases outside the gene matches: 6. This CDR3 spans 17 amino acids. The CDR3 DNA is TGTGCCAGCAGCCAAGATCAGGCGCGGGGGAGCACAGATACGCAGTATTTT. The encoded protein is CASSQDQARGSTDTQYF.

The chain joins TRBV10-3 to TRBJ2-7; 8 bases are shared with TRBD1. The CDR3 runs to 14 residues. Germline values: CDR1 ENHRY, CDR2 SYGVKD. With V trimmed by 8 bases and J by 5 bases, 11 bases remained unmatched. CDR3 nucleotides: TGTGCCATCGAGGCTGGACAGGGAGTCAACGAGCAGTACTTC. Its translation is CAIEAGQGVNEQYF.

V is TRBV29-1 and J is TRBJ1-2; D not certain. Trimming removed 1 base at V and 4 bases at J, with 13 bases between. The CDR3 is made up of 14 amino acids. Germline V CDR1 and CDR2: SQVTM, ANQGSEA. The CDR3 region is CSVEVASGGYGYTF. DNA of the CDR3: TGCAGCGTTGAAGTCGCCAGCGGAGGCTATGGCTACACCTTC. The full variable domain, completed using reference TRBV29-1 and TRBJ1-2, is SAVISQKPSRDICQRGTSLTIQCQVDSQVTMMFWYRQQPGQSLTLIATANQGSEATYESGFVIDKFPISRPNLTFSTLTVSNMSPEDSSIYLCSVEVASGGYGYTFGSGTRLTVV.

The rearrangement uses TRBV30 and TRBJ2-3; tentative D call: TRBD2 (5 bases). The CDR3 is 14 amino acids. Germline V gene sequence: CDR1 GTSNPN, CDR2 SVGIG (reference sequence). Trimming removed 2 bases at V and 2 bases at J, with 11 bases between. The CDR3 DNA is TGTGCCTGGAGTCTACTAGTCAACACAGATACGCAGTATTTT. It yields the protein CAWSLLVNTDTQYF.

The count of this clone is one. The rearrangement joins TRBV19 to TRBJ2-5; D is possibly TRBD1 (5 bases). CDR1 and CDR2 (germline): LNHDA, SQIVND (reference sequence). This CDR3 has 13 residues. V gave up 2 bases and J gave up 4 bases, with 8 bases separating them. Here the CDR3 DNA reads TGTGCCAGTAGTATACAGGGCGGAGAGACCCAGTACTTC. Its translation is CASSIQGGETQYF. The full variable domain, rest sourced from reference TRBV19 and TRBJ2-5, is DGGITQSPKYLFRKEGQNVTLSCEQNLNHDAMYWYRQDPGQGLRLIYYSQIVNDFQKGDIAEGYSVSREKKESFPLTVTSAQKNPTAFYLCASSIQGGETQYFGPGTRLLVL.

The count of this clone is one. The V gene is TRBV6-5, the J gene TRBJ2-6; the D is unclear. The CDR3 length is 15 residues. V lost 6 bases and J 1 base, leaving 10 bases between the germline ends. Per the germline V gene, CDR1 is MNHEY and CDR2 is SVGAGI. CDR3 region: CASRAPRSGANVLTF. As DNA, the CDR3 is TGTGCCAGCAGAGCCCCCCGTTCTGGGGCCAACGTCCTGACTTTC.

The rearrangement uses TRBV2 and TRBJ2-6; D not resolved. Germline assignment: CDR1 SNHLY and CDR2 FYNNEI. There are 16 residues in the CDR3. V lost 4 bases to trimming and J lost 0 bases, with 10 bases between them. The CDR3 is CASSVWASSGANVLTF. The CDR3 DNA reads TGTGCCAGCAGTGTGTGGGCAAGCTCTGGGGCCAACGTCCTGACTTTC.

The V and J genes are TRBV29-1 and TRBJ2-4, with 10 positions matching TRBD1. The CDR3 spans 14 residues. In germline, CDR1 is SQVTM, CDR2 ANQGSEA. V was pared by 4 bases and J by 0 bases, with 0 bases of the junction left unmatched. The CDR3 DNA reads TGCAGCGTTGGGGACAGGGGAGCCAAAAACATTCAGTACTTC. It codes for CSVGDRGAKNIQYF.

This rearrangement joins TRBV6-2 or TRBV6-3 to TRBJ2-7; 11 nucleotides agree with TRBD1. The CDR3 runs 15 residues. The junction had 1 base not matched to a gene; V was cut back by 2 bases and J by 1 base. CDR1 and CDR2 (germline): MNHEY, SVGEGT. This chain's CDR3 is CASSYGTGGSYEQYF. The CDR3 region has the DNA TGTGCCAGCAGTTACGGGACAGGGGGTTCCTACGAGCAGTACTTC.

The J gene is TRBJ2-1, the V gene TRBV9, with 10 bases identical to TRBD2. CDR1 SGDLS and CDR2 YYNGEE come from the germline V gene. With V trimmed by 6 bases and J by 3 bases, 9 bases remained unmatched. The CDR3 has 16 residues. The CDR3 spells CASNKAAGGLYNEQFF. The CDR3 DNA reads TGTGCCAGCAACAAGGCAGCGGGGGGGCTCTACAATGAGCAGTTCTTC.

The V gene is TRBV13, the J gene TRBJ2-3; a weak D match, TRBD1 (7 bases). The CDR3 has 16 amino acids. Germline CDR1 reads PRHDT; CDR2 reads FYEKMQ (reference sequence). With 5 bases removed from V and 3 bases from J, the gap between germline ends came to 18 bases. The CDR3 DNA reads TGTGCCAGCAGCGTTGGTGGGCAGGGGGGTACAGATACGCAGTATTTT. It yields the protein CASSVGGQGGTDTQYF.

V and J are TRBV5-5 and TRBJ1-6; D unresolved. CDR1 is SGHKS, CDR2 YYEKEE, per germline (reference sequence). There are 20 residues in the CDR3. Trimming left V 1 base short and J 0 bases short, with 20 bases between. CDR3 loop: CASSLWAFPPGSSYNSPLHF. The CDR3 DNA sequence: TGTGCCAGCAGCTTGTGGGCCTTCCCTCCCGGGAGCTCCTATAATTCACCCCTCCACTTT.

This sequence joins TRBV5-1 and TRBJ2-7; D is perhaps TRBD1 (6 bases). This CDR3 has 13 amino acids. Germline V gene lookup returns CDR1 SGHRS and CDR2 YFSETQ. V lost 0 bases and J lost 8, with 12 bases in between. The CDR3 nucleotides are TGCGCCAGCAGCTTGGCCAGGGGCGAAAAGCAGTACTTC. This gives the protein CASSLARGEKQYF.

V usage is TRBV11-3 and J usage is TRBJ2-3, with 10 bases fitting TRBD1. Per the germline V gene, CDR1 is SGHNT and CDR2 is YENEEA. The CDR3 is 14 amino acids. V lost 4 bases, J lost 10 bases, and 8 bases stayed unmatched. CDR3: CASSSKGQGRAQYF. CDR3 bases: TGTGCCAGCAGCTCGAAGGGACAGGGGCGAGCGCAGTATTTT.

The chain uses TRBV27 and TRBJ1-6; D possibly corresponds to TRBD1 (6 bases). The V end was cut by 6 bases, the J end by 7 bases, with 10 bases between. Germline values: CDR1 MNHEY, CDR2 SMNVEV (reference sequence). CDR3 length: 13 amino acids. This CDR3 reads CASSPGQNSPLHF. Here the CDR3 DNA reads TGTGCCAGCAGCCCTGGACAGAATTCACCCCTCCACTTT.